The source of this T cell receptor (beta chain) is a study of patients and donors after allogeneic stem cell transplantation. This clonotype was observed at least ten times. From the RT-PCR reads, TCRdb called clonotypes with MiXCR, one entry per CDR3 protein. This table holds hundreds of thousands of distinct CDR3 sequences, approximately 16% found once. The sequencing input was blood, either unsorted or a sorted T cell fraction (not recorded which). This receptor was taken from a human donor who was either an allogeneic HSCT recipient or a stem cell or donor lymphocyte infusion donor (not recorded which). It is not recorded whose cells these are; they may come from a transplant donor.

The CDR3 loop reads CASRRDRGRTGELFF. The CDR3 nucleotides read TGTGCCAGCAGAAGGGACAGGGGAAGAACCGGGGAGCTGTTTTTT. The chain combines TRBV7-9 with TRBJ2-2; TRBD1 matches 10 bases. The CDR3 extends over 15 amino acids. V lost 6 bases to trimming and J lost 5 bases; unmatched junction nucleotides: 6. CDR1 and CDR2 (germline): SEHNR, FQNEAQ (reference sequence).